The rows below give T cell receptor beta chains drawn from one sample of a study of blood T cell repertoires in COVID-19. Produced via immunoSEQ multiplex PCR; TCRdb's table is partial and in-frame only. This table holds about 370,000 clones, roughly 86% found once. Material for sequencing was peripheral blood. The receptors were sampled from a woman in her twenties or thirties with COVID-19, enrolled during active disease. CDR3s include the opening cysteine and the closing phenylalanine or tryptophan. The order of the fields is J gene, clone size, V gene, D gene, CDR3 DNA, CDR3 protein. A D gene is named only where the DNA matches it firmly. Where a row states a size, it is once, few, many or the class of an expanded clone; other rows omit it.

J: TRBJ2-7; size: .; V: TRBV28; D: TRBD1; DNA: TGTGCCAGCAGCCGCCCCGCAGGGGGCCTCTCCTACGAGCAGTACTTC; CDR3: CASSRPAGGLSYEQYF
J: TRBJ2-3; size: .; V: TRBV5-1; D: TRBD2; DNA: TGCGCCAGCAGCTTGGAAGGTAGCGGGAGCACAGATACGCAGTATTTT; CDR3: CASSLEGSGSTDTQYF
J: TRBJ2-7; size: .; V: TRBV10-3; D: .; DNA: TGTGCCATCAGCGCCCCGGACAGCCCGAGCTCCTACGAGCAGTACTTC; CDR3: CAISAPDSPSSYEQYF
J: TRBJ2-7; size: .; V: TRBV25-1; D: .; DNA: TGTGCCAGCAGTGTACAGTCCTACGAGCAGTACTTC; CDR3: CASSVQSYEQYF
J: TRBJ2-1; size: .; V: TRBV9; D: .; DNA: TGTGCCAGCAGCGATGGGGACAAATACAATGAGCAGTTCTTC; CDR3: CASSDGDKYNEQFF
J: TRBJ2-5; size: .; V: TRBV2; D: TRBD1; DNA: TGTGCCAGTGGGGGACAGCGAGAGACCCAGTACTTC; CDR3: CASGGQRETQYF
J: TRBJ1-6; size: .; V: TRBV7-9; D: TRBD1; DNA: TGTGCCAGCAGCTCAGGACAGGGCGGGAATTCACCCCTCCACTTT; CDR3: CASSSGQGGNSPLHF
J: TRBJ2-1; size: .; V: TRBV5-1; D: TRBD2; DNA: TGCGCCAGCAGCCGAGGACTAGCGCGAAGCCCGGGCTCCTACAATGAGCAGTTCTTC; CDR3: CASSRGLARSPGSYNEQFF
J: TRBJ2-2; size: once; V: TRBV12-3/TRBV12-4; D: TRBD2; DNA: TGTGCCAGCACCGCGGGGGGGCGGGAGCTGTTTTTT; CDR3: CASTAGGRELFF
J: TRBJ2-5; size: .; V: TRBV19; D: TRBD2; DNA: TGTGCCAGTAGTACTAGCGGGAGGGCCTCAGAGACCCAGTACTTC; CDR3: CASSTSGRASETQYF
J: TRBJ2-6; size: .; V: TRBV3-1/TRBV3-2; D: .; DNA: TGTGCCAGCAGCCCAGACAGCTCTGGGGCCAACGTCCTGACTTTC; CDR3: CASSPDSSGANVLTF
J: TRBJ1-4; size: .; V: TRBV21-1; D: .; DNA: TGTGCCACCACAGCTGCAACTAATGAAAAACTGTTTTTT; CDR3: CATTAATNEKLFF
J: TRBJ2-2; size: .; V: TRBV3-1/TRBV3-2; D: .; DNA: TGTGCCAGCAGCCAAGCCGGGACTTCCACGAACACCGGGGAGCTGTTTTTT; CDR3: CASSQAGTSTNTGELFF
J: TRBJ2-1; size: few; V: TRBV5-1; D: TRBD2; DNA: TGCGCCAGCAGCTTGGCGAGCGGGAGTACCTCCTACAATGAGCAGTTCTTC; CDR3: CASSLASGSTSYNEQFF
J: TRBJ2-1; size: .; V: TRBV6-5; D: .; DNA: TGTGCCAGCACAACGGGACATACTAATGAGCAGTTCTTC; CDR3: CASTTGHTNEQFF
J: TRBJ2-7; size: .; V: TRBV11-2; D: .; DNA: TGTGCCAGCAGCTTAGCTATCTACGAGCAGTACTTC; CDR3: CASSLAIYEQYF
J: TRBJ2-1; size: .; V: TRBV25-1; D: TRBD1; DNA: TGTGCCAGCAGTGAATGGGACAGGGGTTCCTACAATGAGCAGTTCTTC; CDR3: CASSEWDRGSYNEQFF
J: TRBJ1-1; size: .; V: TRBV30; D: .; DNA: TGTGCCTGGAGTGTGAGGCGGGCCTCGAACACTGAAGCTTTCTTT; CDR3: CAWSVRRASNTEAFF
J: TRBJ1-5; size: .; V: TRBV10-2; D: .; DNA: TGCGCCAGACCCCTCGGGAGTTATAGCAATCAGCCCCAGCATTTT; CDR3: CARPLGSYSNQPQHF
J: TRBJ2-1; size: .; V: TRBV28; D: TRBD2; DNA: TGTGCCAGCAGCCTGGGAGGGGTGCAGTTCTTC; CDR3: CASSLGGVQFF
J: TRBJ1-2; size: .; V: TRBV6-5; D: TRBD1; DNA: TGTGCCAGCAGTTACGGGACAGGGGTTGGCTATGGCTACACCTTC; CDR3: CASSYGTGVGYGYTF
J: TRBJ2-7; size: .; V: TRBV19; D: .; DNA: TGTGCCAGTAGTATTTCCAGATCTGGGGGGTCCTACGAGCAGTACTTC; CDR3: CASSISRSGGSYEQYF
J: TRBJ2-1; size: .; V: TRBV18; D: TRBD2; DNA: TGTGCCAGCTCAGGGACTAGTCTTGCCAATGAGCAGTTCTTC; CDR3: CASSGTSLANEQFF
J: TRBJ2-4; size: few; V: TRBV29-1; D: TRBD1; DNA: TGCAGCGTTGAAGATGACAGGGAGAACATTCAGTACTTC; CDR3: CSVEDDRENIQYF
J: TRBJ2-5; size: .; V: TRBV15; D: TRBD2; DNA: TGTGCCACCAGCAGAATACTAGCGGGAGAAGAGACCCAGTACTTC; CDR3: CATSRILAGEETQYF
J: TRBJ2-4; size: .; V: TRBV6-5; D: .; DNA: TGTGCCAGCAGTTACGGGCAGGGGTGGCGAAACATTCAGTACTTC; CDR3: CASSYGQGWRNIQYF
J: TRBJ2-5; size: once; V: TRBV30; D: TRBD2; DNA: TGTGCCTGGAGTGTAATGGCGGGAGGGGACCAAGAGACCCAGTACTTC; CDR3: CAWSVMAGGDQETQYF
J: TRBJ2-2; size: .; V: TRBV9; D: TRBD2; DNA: TGTGCCAGCAGCGGAACTAGCGAGAACACCGGGGAGCTGTTTTTT; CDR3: CASSGTSENTGELFF
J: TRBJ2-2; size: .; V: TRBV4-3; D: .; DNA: TGCGCCAGCAGCCAAGGGGGCGGCGGGGAGCTGTTTTTT; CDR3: CASSQGGGGELFF
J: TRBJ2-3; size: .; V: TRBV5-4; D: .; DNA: TGTGCCAGCAGTTCCCGTAGGGGGGGGAGCACAGATACGCAGTATTTT; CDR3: CASSSRRGGSTDTQYF